The 5 T cell receptor beta chains listed next were all sequenced from one sample in a study of CD8 T cells in ankylosing spondylitis. General study findings and limits: Ankylosing spondylitis blood appeared to be characterized by a TCR beta motif of 8 or 9 highly homologous variants.

Their target antigens are unknown. Each CDR3 protein gets one entry after TCRdb re-called the 5' RACE reads with MiXCR. This table has a few hundred thousand distinct CDR3 sequences, 12% appearing once. Sequenced sample: blood, either unsorted or a sorted T cell fraction (not recorded which). The receptors shown here come from a male donor with ankylosing spondylitis.

This clonotype showed up just a few times. CDR3 nucleotide sequence: TGTGCCAGCAGCGACGGGCGACAGGCCAAGGGCACAGATACGCAGTATTTT. Translation: CASSDGRQAKGTDTQYF. The chain combines TRBV7-9 with TRBJ2-3; tentative D call: TRBD1 (6 bases). This CDR3 contains 17 residues. Trimming removed 5 bases from V and 1 base from J, with 19 bases in between. Per the germline V gene, CDR1 is SEHNR and CDR2 is FQNEAQ (reference sequence).

The rearrangement joins TRBV12-3 or TRBV12-4 to TRBJ1-6; no definite D call. The CDR3 length is 15 residues. Deletions cut 1 base from V and 8 bases from J, with 12 bases between. The CDR3 region is CASSLGAAGDSPLHF. Written as DNA, the CDR3 is TGTGCCAGCAGTTTAGGGGCTGCCGGGGATTCACCCCTCCACTTT.

This clonotype was observed a single time. The CDR3 loop reads CASSVPSGAYEQYV. The CDR3 DNA follows: TGTGCCAGCAGCGTACCTAGCGGCGCCTACGAGCAGTACGTC. The chain couples TRBV9 to TRBJ2-7, with TRBD2 matching over 7 bases. Germline V gene lookup returns CDR1 SGDLS and CDR2 YYNGEE. This CDR3 has 14 amino acids. Trimming removed 1 base from V and 2 bases from J; junction bases left unmatched: 3.

V and J are TRBV18 and TRBJ1-2; possibly TRBD1 for D (5 bases). Trimming took 5 bases from V and 8 from J, leaving 12 bases between them. Germline values: CDR1 KGHSH, CDR2 LQKENI. This CDR3 region has 12 residues. CDR3 sequence reads: CASSTLGAGYTF. DNA for the CDR3: TGTGCCAGCTCAACTCTAGGGGCCGGCTACACCTTC.

This clonotype was counted only a few times. This rearrangement joins TRBV7-9 to TRBJ1-1, with 7 bases that match TRBD1. Germline CDR1 SEHNR, CDR2 FQNEAQ (reference sequence). The CDR3 covers 16 residues. Trimming took 3 bases from V and 3 from J; bases not matched to a gene: 10. This CDR3 reads CASSLTGLMKDTEAFF. Here the CDR3 DNA reads TGTGCCAGCAGCTTGACAGGGCTGATGAAAGACACTGAAGCTTTCTTT.